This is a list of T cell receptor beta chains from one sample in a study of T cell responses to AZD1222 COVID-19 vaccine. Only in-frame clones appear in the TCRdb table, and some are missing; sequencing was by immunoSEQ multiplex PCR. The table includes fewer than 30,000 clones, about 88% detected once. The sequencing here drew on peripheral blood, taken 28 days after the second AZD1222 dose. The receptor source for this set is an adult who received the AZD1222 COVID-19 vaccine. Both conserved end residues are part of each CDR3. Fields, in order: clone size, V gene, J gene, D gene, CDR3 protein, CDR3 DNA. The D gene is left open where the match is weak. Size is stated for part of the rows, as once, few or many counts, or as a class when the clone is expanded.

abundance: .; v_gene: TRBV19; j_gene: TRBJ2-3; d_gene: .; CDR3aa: CASSQSAGDTQYF; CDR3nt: TGTGCCAGTAGTCAATCGGCGGGTGATACGCAGTATTTT
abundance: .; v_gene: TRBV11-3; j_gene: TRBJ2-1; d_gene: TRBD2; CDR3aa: CASSLPVAGDPLEQFF; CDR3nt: TGTGCCAGCAGCTTGCCTGTAGCGGGGGACCCCCTTGAGCAGTTCTTC
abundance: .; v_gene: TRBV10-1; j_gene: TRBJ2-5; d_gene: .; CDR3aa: CASSPNQETQYF; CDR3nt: TGCGCCAGCAGTCCCAATCAAGAGACCCAGTACTTC
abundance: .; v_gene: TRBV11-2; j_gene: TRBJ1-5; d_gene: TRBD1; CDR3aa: CASSGDRGENQPQHF; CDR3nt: TGTGCCAGCAGCGGAGACAGGGGCGAGAATCAGCCCCAGCATTTT
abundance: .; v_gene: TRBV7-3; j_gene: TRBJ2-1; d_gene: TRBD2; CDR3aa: CASSLNGGNEQFF; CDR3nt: TGTGCCAGCAGCTTAAACGGGGGGAATGAGCAGTTCTTC
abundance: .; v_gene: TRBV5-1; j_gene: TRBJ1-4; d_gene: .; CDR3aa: CASSPTLGPNEKLFF; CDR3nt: TGCGCCAGCAGCCCGACGTTGGGGCCTAATGAAAAACTGTTTTTT
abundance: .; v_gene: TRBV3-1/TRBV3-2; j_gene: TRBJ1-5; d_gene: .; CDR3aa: CASSQGGGRGNQPQHF; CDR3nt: TGTGCCAGCAGCCAAGGAGGAGGGAGGGGCAATCAGCCCCAGCATTTT
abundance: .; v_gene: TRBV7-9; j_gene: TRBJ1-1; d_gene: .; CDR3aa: CASNRARPDTEAFF; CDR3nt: TGTGCCAGCAACCGTGCACGGCCTGACACTGAAGCTTTCTTT
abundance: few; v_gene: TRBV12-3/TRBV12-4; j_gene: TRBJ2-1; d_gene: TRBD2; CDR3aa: CASSLTSGRARFF; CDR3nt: TGTGCCAGCAGTTTAACTAGCGGGAGGGCCCGGTTCTTC
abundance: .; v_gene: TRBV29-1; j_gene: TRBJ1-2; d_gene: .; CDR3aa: CSARPGGPGFNYGYTF; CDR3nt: TGCAGCGCCAGGCCTGGGGGGCCAGGTTTTAACTATGGCTACACCTTC
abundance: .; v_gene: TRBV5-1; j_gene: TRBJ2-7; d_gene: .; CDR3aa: CASSSNAGALNSYEQYF; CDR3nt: TGCGCCAGCAGCTCGAACGCGGGGGCGTTAAACTCCTACGAGCAGTACTTC
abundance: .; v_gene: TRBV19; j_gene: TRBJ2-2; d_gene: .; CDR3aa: CASSQKTRAGELFF; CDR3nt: TGTGCCAGTAGCCAAAAAACTAGAGCCGGGGAGCTGTTTTTT
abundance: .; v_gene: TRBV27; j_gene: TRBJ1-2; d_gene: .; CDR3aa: CASSLSPANYGYTF; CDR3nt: TGTGCCAGCAGTTTGAGCCCCGCTAACTATGGCTACACCTTC
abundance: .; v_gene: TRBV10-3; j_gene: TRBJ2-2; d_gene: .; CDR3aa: CGASENTGELFF; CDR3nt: TGCGGGGCTAGCGAGAACACCGGGGAGCTGTTTTTT
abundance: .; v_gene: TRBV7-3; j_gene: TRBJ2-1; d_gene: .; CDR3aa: CASSPTSSYNEQFF; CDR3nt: TGTGCCAGCAGCCCAACTAGCTCCTACAATGAGCAGTTCTTC
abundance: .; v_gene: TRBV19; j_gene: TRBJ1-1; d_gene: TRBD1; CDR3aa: CASRQGATEAFF; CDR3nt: TGTGCCAGTAGGCAGGGGGCAACTGAAGCTTTCTTT
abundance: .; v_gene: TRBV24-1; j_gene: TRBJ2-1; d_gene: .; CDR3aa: CATSVGGAYNEQFF; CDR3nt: TGTGCCACCAGTGTCGGCGGGGCCTACAATGAGCAGTTCTTC
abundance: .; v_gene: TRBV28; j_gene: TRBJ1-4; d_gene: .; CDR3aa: CASSLQGTEKLFF; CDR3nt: TGTGCCAGCAGCCTACAGGGAACCGAAAAACTGTTTTTT
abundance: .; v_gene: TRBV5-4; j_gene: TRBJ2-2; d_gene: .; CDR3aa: CASSTWGKGTSSTGELFF; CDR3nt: TGTGCCAGCAGCACGTGGGGTAAGGGGACCTCCTCTACCGGGGAGCTGTTTTTT
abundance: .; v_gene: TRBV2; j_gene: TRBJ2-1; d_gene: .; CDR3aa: CASRTGPAGVEFF; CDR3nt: TGTGCCAGCAGGACAGGTCCCGCAGGGGTCGAGTTCTTC
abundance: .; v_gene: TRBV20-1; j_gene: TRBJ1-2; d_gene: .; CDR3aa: CSAKQGPGYTF; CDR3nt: TGCAGTGCTAAACAGGGACCCGGCTACACCTTC
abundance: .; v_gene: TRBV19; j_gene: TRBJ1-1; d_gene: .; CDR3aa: CASSIRDTEAFF; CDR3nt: TGTGCCAGTAGTATCCGAGACACTGAAGCTTTCTTT
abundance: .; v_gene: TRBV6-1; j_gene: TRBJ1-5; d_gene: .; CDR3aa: CASSELKGYSNQPQHF; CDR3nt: TGTGCCAGCAGTGAATTAAAAGGTTATAGCAATCAGCCCCAGCATTTT
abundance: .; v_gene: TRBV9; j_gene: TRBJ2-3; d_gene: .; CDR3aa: CASSVDRGGGTDTQYF; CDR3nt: TGTGCCAGCAGCGTAGATAGGGGCGGAGGCACAGATACGCAGTATTTT
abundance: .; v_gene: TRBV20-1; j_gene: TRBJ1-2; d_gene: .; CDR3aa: CSVGDYGYTF; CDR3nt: TGCAGTGTTGGGGACTATGGCTACACCTTC
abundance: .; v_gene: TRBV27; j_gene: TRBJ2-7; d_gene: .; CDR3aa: CASSSTGWNEQYF; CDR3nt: TGTGCCAGCAGTAGTACAGGGTGGAACGAGCAGTACTTC
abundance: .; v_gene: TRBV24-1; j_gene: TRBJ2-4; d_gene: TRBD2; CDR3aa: CATSFGTSGSRGDIQYF; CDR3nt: TGTGCCACCAGTTTTGGGACTAGCGGGAGTCGAGGGGACATTCAGTACTTC
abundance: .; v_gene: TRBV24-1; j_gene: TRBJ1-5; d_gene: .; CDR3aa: CATSDYRSQPQHF; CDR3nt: TGTGCCACCAGTGACTACAGGAGTCAGCCCCAGCATTTT
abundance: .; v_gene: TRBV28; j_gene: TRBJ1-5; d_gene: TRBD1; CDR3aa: CASSYTGGGQPQHF; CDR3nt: TGTGCCAGTAGCTACACAGGGGGCGGGCAGCCCCAGCATTTT
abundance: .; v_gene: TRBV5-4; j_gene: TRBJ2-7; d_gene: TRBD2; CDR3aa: CASSFRTSGHYEQYF; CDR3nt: TGTGCCAGCAGCTTTAGGACTAGCGGGCATTACGAGCAGTACTTC
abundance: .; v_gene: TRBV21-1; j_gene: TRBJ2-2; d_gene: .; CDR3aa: CASSKVGGTGELFF; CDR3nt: TGTGCCAGCAGCAAAGTCGGAGGCACCGGGGAGCTGTTTTTT
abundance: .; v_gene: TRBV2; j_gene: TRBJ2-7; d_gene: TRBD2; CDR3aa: CASSSMGGRAYEQYF; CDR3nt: TGTGCCAGCAGTTCCATGGGCGGGAGGGCCTACGAGCAGTACTTC
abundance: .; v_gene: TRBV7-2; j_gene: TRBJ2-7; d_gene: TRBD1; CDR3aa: CASSLGTGEYF; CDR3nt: TGTGCCAGCAGCTTAGGGACAGGGGAGTACTTC
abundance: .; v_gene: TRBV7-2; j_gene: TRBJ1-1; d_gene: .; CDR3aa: CASSFGGAALNTEAFF; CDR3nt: TGTGCCAGCAGCTTCGGGGGGGCTGCCTTGAACACTGAAGCTTTCTTT
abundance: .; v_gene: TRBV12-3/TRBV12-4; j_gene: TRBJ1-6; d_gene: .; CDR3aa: CASSARGRAPLHF; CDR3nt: TGTGCCAGCAGTGCCCGGGGTAGGGCACCCCTCCACTTT
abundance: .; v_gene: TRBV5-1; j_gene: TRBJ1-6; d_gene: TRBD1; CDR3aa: CASSSTGGGAGSPLHF; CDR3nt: TGCGCCAGCAGCTCTACAGGGGGTGGCGCCGGTTCACCCCTCCACTTT
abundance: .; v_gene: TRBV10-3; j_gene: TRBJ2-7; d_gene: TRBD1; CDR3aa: CAISGTGGSYEQYF; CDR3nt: TGTGCCATCAGTGGCACAGGGGGGTCCTACGAGCAGTACTTC